This is a list of T cell receptor beta chains from one sample in a study of blood T cells in healthy people across ages. TCRdb called the 5' RACE reads again in MiXCR, with one record for every CDR3 protein. The sample lists 800,000 or so distinct CDR3 sequences, 20% to 25% occurring once. The same sample was also used in a study of T cells of mothers and their children.

Specimen: blood. All receptors come from a boy between 5 and 17 years old in good health. CDR3s include the opening cysteine and the closing phenylalanine or tryptophan.

TRBV5-6,15,TRBJ2-1,CASSLWLDSYNEQFF
TRBV10-3,18,TRBJ2-3,CAISESPGLAGDTDTQYF
TRBV5-1,16,TRBJ1-4,CASSLSPESTNEKLFF
TRBV6-5,15,TRBJ1-1,CASSYYGAMNTEASF
TRBV28,16,TRBJ2-4,CASSFGGSLAKNIQYF
TRBV28,14,TRBJ1-4,CASSPGNTGEKLFF
TRBV7-2,15,TRBJ2-7,CASAPTGIAAYEQYF
TRBV12-3/TRBV12-4,15,NA,CASSPWTSALNEQFF
TRBV20-1,12,TRBJ2-1,CSASASGFEQFF
TRBV10-3,13,TRBJ1-4,CAISDPGGIELFF
TRBV6-2/TRBV6-3,14,TRBJ2-2,CASREIGNTGELFF
TRBV5-6,16,TRBJ1-2,CASSLAGTGPSYGYTF
TRBV6-5,19,TRBJ1-5,CASSYFPGQSGSRNQPQHF
TRBV29-1,12,TRBJ2-5,CSVEGTGGTQYF
TRBV28,16,TRBJ2-5,CASTTPAGGYQETQYF
TRBV5-1,14,TRBJ1-1,CASSLVQQNTEAFF
TRBV20-1,14,TRBJ2-7,CSAAEPGGPSEQYF